A single sample is the source of the 20 T cell receptor beta chains below, sequenced in a study of CD8 T cell repertoires and HIV-1 epitope variants. Their antigen targets remain unknown. Clones were read by immunoSEQ multiplex PCR, and TCRdb kept only the in-frame ones, dropping some. The table includes 4,000 to 6,000 clones, 66% detected once. The sequencing input was cultured CD8+ T cells derived from PBMCs. These receptors all come from a male donor with HIV.

The V gene is TRBV6-5, the J gene TRBJ1-2, with D uncertain. The germline V and J ends were trimmed by 1 base and 7 bases, with 13 bases remaining between them. Germline V lookup: CDR1 MNHEY, CDR2 SVGAGI. CDR3 length: 14 residues. The CDR3 loop is CASSYFQDRGGYTF. CDR3 bases: TGTGCCAGCAGTTACTTCCAGGATCGGGGTGGCTACACCTTC.

The chain couples TRBV5-8 to TRBJ2-1; 7 positions agree with TRBD2. The CDR3 is made up of 17 amino acids. Losses at the gene ends were 3 bases for V and 1 base for J; bases not matched to a gene: 10. CDR1 and CDR2 (germline): SGHTS, YDEGEE. CDR3 amino acids: CASSSDVAGDSYNEQFF. The DNA for the CDR3 is TGTGCCAGCAGCTCGGACGTCGCGGGAGATTCCTACAATGAGCAGTTCTTC.

V gene TRBV7-8 combines with J gene TRBJ1-1; D not certain. The CDR3 runs to 13 residues. Germline-derived CDR1 and CDR2 are SGHVS and FQNEAQ. Deletions cut 1 base from V and 1 base from J, with 4 bases between. The CDR3 bases are TGTGCCAGCAGCTTAGAAACGAACACTGAAGCTTTCTTT. It translates to CASSLETNTEAFF.

This clone was seen more than once but under ten times. This chain joins TRBV7-4 and TRBJ2-7, with TRBD1 identical over 7 bases. There are 14 residues in the CDR3. V was clipped by 3 bases and J by 7 bases; unmatched bases: 9. From germline, CDR1 is SGHVT and CDR2 SQSDAQ. The CDR3 loop is CASSLGQYLREQYF. CDR3 coding DNA: TGTGCCAGCAGCTTGGGACAGTACCTTCGTGAGCAGTACTTC.

The chain links TRBV2 to TRBJ1-5; TRBD1 is a possible D gene (6 bases). V gave up 3 bases and J gave up 4 bases, with 16 bases separating them. The CDR3 sequence is 16 residues long. CDR1 SNHLY and CDR2 FYNNEI come from the germline V gene. For the CDR3, the DNA is TGTGCCAGCAGTGAGGACAGCACAGCTCTTAATCAGCCCCAGCATTTT. Protein: CASSEDSTALNQPQHF.

This clone is a singleton in its sample. The genes are TRBV13 and TRBJ2-1; D gene unclear. The CDR3 length is 16 residues. The germline gives CDR1 PRHDT, CDR2 FYEKMQ (reference sequence). V was trimmed by 5 bases and J by 8 bases, leaving 22 bases between them. CDR3 protein: CASSGATMTAQDEQFF. The DNA for the CDR3 is TGTGCCAGCAGCGGAGCGACGATGACGGCCCAGGATGAGCAGTTCTTC.

In its sample, this clone was seen a few times. The J gene is TRBJ1-2, the V gene TRBV10-3; 9 positions match TRBD1. The J segment lost 4 bases and the V segment lost 7 bases, leaving 10 bases of the junction unmatched. Germline V gene lookup returns CDR1 ENHRY and CDR2 SYGVKD. The CDR3 length is 15 residues. CDR3 in amino acids: CAIIPDRGRSYGYTF. The CDR3 DNA follows: TGTGCCATCATCCCGGACAGGGGTCGGAGCTATGGCTACACCTTC.

The chain carries TRBV6-6 and TRBJ2-7, with unresolved D. Germline CDR1 MNHNY, CDR2 SVGAGI (reference sequence). Between the trimmed V and J ends, which lost 0 bases and 3 bases, there was a span of 3 bases. This CDR3 is 12 amino acids long. This CDR3 is CASSYSNYEQYF. DNA of the CDR3: TGTGCCAGCAGTTACTCGAACTACGAGCAGTACTTC.

A few counts support this clone. V and J are TRBV28 and TRBJ2-3, with D perhaps matching TRBD1 (6 bases). Germline CDR1 MDHEN, CDR2 SYDVKM. The length of the CDR3 is 13 residues. V lost 4 bases, J lost 4 bases, and 9 bases lay in between. The CDR3 DNA follows: TGTGCCAGCAGTTGGACAGCCGCAGATACGCAGTATTTT. It translates to CASSWTAADTQYF.

This chain links TRBV4-2 with TRBJ1-2, with D possibly being TRBD1 (5 bases). In germline, CDR1 is LGHNA, CDR2 YNFKEQ. Trimming removed 1 base at V and 2 bases at J, with 11 bases between. The CDR3 runs 15 residues. CDR3 protein: CASSQAVAGNYGYTF. The CDR3 region has the DNA TGTGCCAGCAGCCAAGCGGTTGCAGGGAACTATGGCTACACCTTC.

CDR3 residues: CASSLTGDYNEQYF. The CDR3 coding sequence is TGTGCCAGCAGCCTGACAGGGGACTATAACGAGCAGTACTTC. This sequence joins TRBV5-4 and TRBJ2-7; D might be TRBD1 (8 bases). Trimming took off 4 bases at V and 5 bases at J, with 16 bases between the two ends. CDR3 length: 14 amino acids. The germline V gene encodes CDR1 SGHNT and CDR2 YYREEE (reference sequence). The full variable domain, in which reference TRBV5-4 and TRBJ2-7 provide the parts outside the CDR3, is ETGVTQSPTHLIKTRGQQVTLRCSSQSGHNTVSWYQQALGQGPQFIFQYYREEENGRGNFPPRFSGLQFPNYSSELNVNALELDDSALYLCASSLTGDYNEQYFGPGTRLTVT.

V gene TRBV13 combines with J gene TRBJ2-5; D not resolved. The DNA end is a closer match to TRBJ2-7, so the J assignment may be wrong. Germline V gene sequence: CDR1 PRHDT, CDR2 FYEKMQ (reference sequence). The CDR3 runs 17 residues. CDR3 nucleotides: TGTGCCAGCAGCTTAGGCACCGGGTCTTATAGCTCCTACGAGCAGTACTTC. Its translation is CASSLGTGSYSSYEQYF.

This sequence joins TRBV28 and TRBJ2-6; D remains unclear. The germline gives CDR1 MDHEN, CDR2 SYDVKM. This CDR3 has 16 amino acids. Trimming removed 2 bases from V and 0 bases from J, with 8 bases in between. The CDR3 reads CASSLPIVSGANVLTF. DNA of the CDR3: TGTGCCAGCAGTTTACCCATCGTCTCTGGGGCCAACGTCCTGACTTTC.

CDR3 sequence reads: CASRGPGQLSGNTIYF. DNA of the CDR3: TGTGCCAGCAGGGGACCCGGACAGTTGTCAGGAAACACCATATATTTT. This chain uses TRBV28 with TRBJ1-3; tentatively, D is TRBD1 (6 bases). The germline V gene encodes CDR1 MDHEN and CDR2 SYDVKM. Trimming shortened V by 6 bases and J by 4 bases, and 19 bases separated the two germline ends. CDR3 size: 16 residues.

The chain carries TRBV11-2 and TRBJ2-1; tentatively, D is TRBD1 (6 bases). V gave up 0 bases and J gave up 7 bases, with 22 bases separating them. This CDR3 comprises 18 residues. The germline gives CDR1 SGHAT, CDR2 FQNNGV. CDR3 sequence (DNA): TGTGCCAGCAGCTTAGAGGTAGCGACAGGATCCTTGGGGAATGAGCAGTTCTTC. As protein: CASSLEVATGSLGNEQFF. Drawing the rest from reference TRBV11-2 and TRBJ2-1, the complete variable domain is EAGVAQSPRYKIIEKRQSVAFWCNPISGHATLYWYQQILGQGPKLLIQFQNNGVVDDSQLPKDRFSAERLKGVDSTLKIQPAKLEDSAVYLCASSLEVATGSLGNEQFFGPGTRLTVL.

This clone was seen just once. The V call is TRBV4-1, the J call TRBJ2-1; D remains ambiguous. This CDR3 is 18 amino acids long. The germline V and J ends were trimmed by 0 bases and 4 bases, with 19 bases remaining between them. Germline CDR1 MGHRA, CDR2 YSYEKL. CDR3 loop: CASSQDFPTERIYNEQFF. DNA of the CDR3: TGCGCCAGCAGCCAAGACTTTCCGACCGAAAGAATTTACAATGAGCAGTTCTTC.

The chain is built from TRBV19 and TRBJ2-1, with 8 bases aligning to TRBD2. V lost 0 bases to trimming and J lost 1 base; unmatched junction nucleotides: 2. The germline V gene has CDR1 LNHDA and CDR2 SQIVND (reference sequence). The CDR3 sequence is 16 residues long. The CDR3 spells CASSIEGGRSYNEQFF. CDR3 coding DNA: TGTGCCAGTAGTATAGAGGGCGGGAGGTCCTACAATGAGCAGTTCTTC. Looking up the rest from reference TRBV19 and TRBJ2-1 gives the full variable domain: DGGITQSPKYLFRKEGQNVTLSCEQNLNHDAMYWYRQDPGQGLRLIYYSQIVNDFQKGDIAEGYSVSREKKESFPLTVTSAQKNPTAFYLCASSIEGGRSYNEQFFGPGTRLTVL.

The genes are TRBV9 and TRBJ2-1, with 7 bases that match TRBD2. Germline assignment: CDR1 SGDLS and CDR2 YYNGEE. The CDR3 runs 14 residues. Trimming at V came to 3 bases and at J to 7 bases, leaving 7 bases not matched to a gene. The CDR3 spells CASSAGAGWNEQFF. For the CDR3, the DNA is TGTGCCAGCAGCGCCGGAGCGGGGTGGAATGAGCAGTTCTTC.

The CDR3 protein is CASSLSSAGWFYEQYF. The CDR3, as DNA: TGTGCCAGCAGTTTATCGTCAGCCGGGTGGTTCTACGAGCAGTACTTC. The V and J genes are TRBV28 and TRBJ2-7; D not resolved. The CDR3 totals 16 residues. Germline CDR1 reads MDHEN; CDR2 reads SYDVKM. The V end lost 1 base, the J end lost 3 bases, and 16 bases lay between the germline ends.

The V and J genes are TRBV9 and TRBJ1-2; TRBD1 matches 9 bases. Trimming at V came to 3 bases and at J to 4 bases, leaving 10 bases not matched to a gene. CDR1 is SGDLS, CDR2 YYNGEE, per germline. This CDR3 region has 16 residues. CDR3 sequence: CASSASQGAPPYGYTF. CDR3 coding DNA: TGTGCCAGCAGCGCCTCACAGGGGGCGCCTCCCTATGGCTACACCTTC.